This T cell receptor (beta chain) stems from a study of tumor-infiltrating lymphocytes in primary liver carcinoma. The CDR3 loop spans 15 amino acids. Germline-derived CDR1 and CDR2 are SGHNT and YYREEE (reference sequence). V trimming: 5 bases; J trimming: 5 bases; junction bases outside the gene matches: 5. Making TCR beta cDNA involved around 500 ng total RNA and a constant-region primer. Sequencing libraries for TCR beta derived from three nested multiplex PCR rounds that used slightly modified ARM-PCR. Use of TRBV1-TRBV30 forward primers with a C-beta reverse primer characterized the first two PCR rounds, which lasted about 10 cycles each. One entry per CDR3 protein, called by TCRdb with MiXCR from the multiplex PCR reads. The sample shows some 320,000 distinct CDR3 sequences, less than 75% of them seen only once. The source of the blood RNA was unsorted whole blood, and germline DNA was extracted as well.

The receptor was derived from a man aged 35 to 55 with primary liver carcinoma and hepatitis B virus infection. The chain combines TRBV5-4 with TRBJ2-3; 13 nucleotides line up with TRBD2. The sample was peripheral blood. The CDR3, as DNA: TGTGCCAGCAGTTCTCGGACTAGCGGGGGAGATACGCAGTATTTT. It codes for CASSSRTSGGDTQYF.